A selection of T cell receptor beta chains follows, all from one sample in a study of CD8 T cells in ankylosing spondylitis. TCRdb used MiXCR to reprocess the 5' RACE reads, holding one entry per CDR3 protein. The table has fewer than 400,000 distinct CDR3 sequences, 20% to 25% seen once. Sequencing was carried out using blood, either unsorted or a sorted T cell fraction (not recorded which). Receptor source: a male donor with ankylosing spondylitis. The CDR3 runs from the conserved cysteine through the conserved F or W. The order of the fields is J gene, V gene, D gene, clone size, CDR3 protein, CDR3 DNA. A D gene is named only where the DNA matches it firmly. Part of the rows lack a size; the others show once, few, many or a class for expanded clones.

j_call: TRBJ2-1
v_call: TRBV28
d_call: .
clone_size: .
cdr3_aa: CASPGTQYF
cdr3_nt: TGTGCCAGCCCCGGGACTCAATATTTC

j_call: TRBJ2-1
v_call: TRBV18
d_call: .
clone_size: .
cdr3_aa: CASSPPGRPNSYNEQFF
cdr3_nt: TGTGCCAGCTCACCACCGGGCAGGCCTAACTCCTACAATGAGCAGTTCTTC

j_call: TRBJ2-1
v_call: TRBV4-3
d_call: TRBD2
clone_size: .
cdr3_aa: CASSQDLGLPGQRQFF
cdr3_nt: TGCGCCAGCAGCCAAGACCTGGGACTACCAGGCCAGCGGCAGTTCTTC

j_call: TRBJ2-7
v_call: TRBV20-1
d_call: .
clone_size: .
cdr3_aa: CSAQPAYEQYF
cdr3_nt: TGCAGTGCCCAGCCCGCCTACGAGCAGTACTTC

j_call: TRBJ2-7
v_call: TRBV28
d_call: TRBD1
clone_size: few
cdr3_aa: CASNRDRGLEQYF
cdr3_nt: TGTGCCAGCAATAGGGACAGGGGCCTCGAGCAGTACTTC

j_call: TRBJ2-7
v_call: TRBV6-5
d_call: TRBD2
clone_size: few
cdr3_aa: CASSYSSSGRVHEQYF
cdr3_nt: TGTGCCAGCAGTTACTCGAGCTCCGGGAGGGTCCACGAGCAGTACTTC

j_call: TRBJ2-1
v_call: TRBV7-8
d_call: TRBD1
clone_size: few
cdr3_aa: CASSLATGGRREQFF
cdr3_nt: TGTGCCAGCAGCTTAGCTACAGGGGGCCGGCGGGAGCAGTTCTTC

j_call: TRBJ1-1
v_call: TRBV7-2
d_call: TRBD1
clone_size: .
cdr3_aa: CASSGTGLQNTEAFF
cdr3_nt: TGTGCCAGCAGCGGGACAGGGCTCCAAAACACTGAAGCTTTCTTT

j_call: TRBJ2-7
v_call: TRBV20-1
d_call: .
clone_size: few
cdr3_aa: CSAQKRGFNEQYF
cdr3_nt: TGCAGTGCTCAGAAAAGGGGGTTCAACGAGCAGTACTTC

j_call: TRBJ2-7
v_call: TRBV5-1
d_call: .
clone_size: .
cdr3_aa: CASSLGTGSSGAGEQYF
cdr3_nt: TGCGCCAGCAGCTTAGGGACAGGGAGTAGCGGGGCTGGGGAGCAGTACTTC

j_call: TRBJ1-1
v_call: TRBV7-3
d_call: TRBD1
clone_size: .
cdr3_aa: CASSPLDRGDTEAFF
cdr3_nt: TGTGCCAGCAGCCCCCTGGACAGGGGGGACACTGAAGCTTTCTTT

j_call: TRBJ2-7
v_call: TRBV12-3/TRBV12-4
d_call: .
clone_size: few
cdr3_aa: CASSLALQGDFEQYF
cdr3_nt: TGTGCCAGCAGCCTAGCGCTTCAGGGGGACTTCGAGCAGTACTTC

j_call: TRBJ2-7
v_call: TRBV20-1
d_call: .
clone_size: few
cdr3_aa: CSARKGGDAWEQYF
cdr3_nt: TGCAGTGCTAGGAAGGGCGGAGACGCCTGGGAGCAGTACTTC

j_call: TRBJ1-6
v_call: TRBV12-3/TRBV12-4
d_call: .
clone_size: few
cdr3_aa: CASSSRVLKNSPLHF
cdr3_nt: TGTGCCAGCAGTTCGCGGGTCCTTAAAAATTCACCCCTCCACTTT

j_call: TRBJ2-1
v_call: TRBV10-3
d_call: .
clone_size: many
cdr3_aa: CAISEEGEQFF
cdr3_nt: TGTGCCATCAGTGAGGAGGGTGAGCAGTTCTTC

j_call: TRBJ1-1
v_call: TRBV15
d_call: .
clone_size: many
cdr3_aa: CATSPPWPGSEAFF
cdr3_nt: TGTGCCACCAGCCCTCCTTGGCCGGGTTCTGAAGCTTTCTTT

j_call: TRBJ2-6
v_call: TRBV5-1
d_call: TRBD1
clone_size: .
cdr3_aa: CASSINRGSGANVLTF
cdr3_nt: TGCGCCAGCAGTATAAACAGGGGTTCCGGGGCCAACGTCCTGACTTTC

j_call: TRBJ2-7
v_call: TRBV6-1
d_call: TRBD1
clone_size: .
cdr3_aa: CASSPGQSLEQYF
cdr3_nt: TGTGCCAGCAGCCCGGGACAGTCGCTCGAGCAGTACTTC

j_call: TRBJ1-5
v_call: TRBV12-3/TRBV12-4
d_call: .
clone_size: few
cdr3_aa: CASGGDFGNQPQHF
cdr3_nt: TGTGCCAGCGGGGGGGACTTCGGCAATCAGCCCCAGCATTTT

j_call: TRBJ2-7
v_call: TRBV19
d_call: .
clone_size: few
cdr3_aa: CASSRRERSEQYF
cdr3_nt: TGTGCCAGTAGTAGACGGGAGAGGAGCGAGCAGTACTTC

j_call: TRBJ2-3
v_call: TRBV24-1
d_call: TRBD2
clone_size: .
cdr3_aa: CATSGTSGSGNTQYF
cdr3_nt: TGTGCCACCAGTGGGACTAGCGGGAGTGGAAATACGCAGTATTTT

j_call: TRBJ2-1
v_call: TRBV29-1
d_call: TRBD2
clone_size: many
cdr3_aa: CSVSAGGINEQFF
cdr3_nt: TGCAGCGTTTCGGCGGGAGGAATCAATGAGCAGTTCTTC

j_call: TRBJ2-3
v_call: TRBV20-1
d_call: TRBD2
clone_size: .
cdr3_aa: CSATGLAGVPDTQYF
cdr3_nt: TGCAGTGCCACCGGACTAGCGGGTGTCCCCGATACGCAGTATTTT

j_call: TRBJ1-5
v_call: TRBV9
d_call: .
clone_size: .
cdr3_aa: CASSVEGSHNQPQHF
cdr3_nt: TGTGCCAGCAGCGTAGAGGGCAGTCACAATCAGCCCCAGCATTTT

j_call: TRBJ1-1
v_call: TRBV10-3
d_call: .
clone_size: .
cdr3_aa: CAISAGEGDTEAFF
cdr3_nt: TGTGCCATCAGTGCGGGGGAAGGGGACACTGAAGCTTTCTTT

j_call: TRBJ2-3
v_call: TRBV5-1
d_call: TRBD2
clone_size: .
cdr3_aa: CASSTATSGWGPDTQYF
cdr3_nt: TGCGCCAGCAGCACTGCGACTAGCGGGTGGGGGCCAGATACGCAGTATTTT

j_call: TRBJ2-4
v_call: TRBV14
d_call: .
clone_size: .
cdr3_aa: CASSQTGHSIQYF
cdr3_nt: TGTGCCAGCAGCCAAACGGGACATAGCATTCAGTACTTC

j_call: TRBJ2-1
v_call: TRBV7-6
d_call: .
clone_size: many
cdr3_aa: CASSLVRDYNEQFF
cdr3_nt: TGTGCCAGCAGCTTAGTTCGGGACTACAATGAGCAGTTCTTC

j_call: TRBJ2-3
v_call: TRBV7-3
d_call: TRBD2
clone_size: .
cdr3_aa: CASSKDGLSGISTDTQYF
cdr3_nt: TGTGCCAGCAGCAAGGACGGACTTAGCGGGATTAGCACAGATACGCAGTATTTT

j_call: TRBJ2-5
v_call: TRBV6-5
d_call: TRBD1
clone_size: .
cdr3_aa: CASSYHSGTGGKETQYF
cdr3_nt: TGTGCCAGCAGTTATCACTCCGGGACAGGGGGCAAAGAGACCCAGTACTTC

j_call: TRBJ1-5
v_call: TRBV29-1
d_call: .
clone_size: few
cdr3_aa: CSVELGGINQPQHF
cdr3_nt: TGCAGCGTTGAATTGGGTGGGATCAATCAGCCCCAGCATTTT

j_call: TRBJ2-1
v_call: TRBV5-1
d_call: TRBD2
clone_size: .
cdr3_aa: CASSLLAGRADEQFF
cdr3_nt: TGCGCCAGCAGCTTGCTAGCGGGACGGGCCGATGAGCAGTTCTTC

j_call: TRBJ2-1
v_call: TRBV7-6
d_call: TRBD2
clone_size: few
cdr3_aa: CASSLWTSGRRSEQFF
cdr3_nt: TGTGCCAGCAGCTTATGGACTAGCGGGAGGAGGTCTGAGCAGTTCTTC

j_call: TRBJ2-6
v_call: TRBV2
d_call: .
clone_size: many
cdr3_aa: CASRGSGANVLTF
cdr3_nt: TGTGCCAGCAGGGGTTCTGGGGCCAACGTCCTGACTTTC

j_call: TRBJ2-1
v_call: TRBV5-1
d_call: .
clone_size: .
cdr3_aa: CASSFSVGRTYNEQFF
cdr3_nt: TGCGCCAGCAGCTTTAGCGTCGGGAGAACCTACAATGAGCAGTTCTTC

j_call: TRBJ2-2
v_call: TRBV20-1
d_call: .
clone_size: few
cdr3_aa: CSAGDQYPGELFF
cdr3_nt: TGCAGTGCCGGAGACCAGTACCCCGGGGAGCTGTTTTTT

j_call: TRBJ2-3
v_call: TRBV14
d_call: .
clone_size: .
cdr3_aa: CASSQAGRWGADTQYF
cdr3_nt: TGTGCCAGCAGCCAAGCCGGGAGATGGGGCGCGGATACGCAGTATTTT

j_call: TRBJ2-7
v_call: TRBV20-1
d_call: TRBD2
clone_size: .
cdr3_aa: CSARDLASGDGYEQYF
cdr3_nt: TGCAGTGCTAGAGATCTGGCTAGCGGGGATGGTTACGAGCAGTACTTC

j_call: TRBJ2-2
v_call: TRBV7-7
d_call: TRBD1
clone_size: few
cdr3_aa: CASSTGTGTTGELFF
cdr3_nt: TGTGCCAGCAGTACCGGGACAGGGACCACCGGGGAGCTGTTTTTT

j_call: TRBJ2-7
v_call: TRBV7-9
d_call: TRBD2
clone_size: .
cdr3_aa: CASSLPTSGLYEQYF
cdr3_nt: TGTGCCAGCAGCTTACCGACTAGCGGACTTTACGAGCAGTACTTC

j_call: TRBJ2-3
v_call: TRBV5-1
d_call: TRBD2
clone_size: few
cdr3_aa: CASSSGTSLSTDTQYF
cdr3_nt: TGCGCCAGCAGCTCCGGGACTAGCCTAAGCACAGATACGCAGTATTTT

j_call: TRBJ2-1
v_call: TRBV7-9
d_call: TRBD2
clone_size: .
cdr3_aa: CASSPGTSGMNEQFF
cdr3_nt: TGTGCCAGCAGCCCGGGGACTAGCGGGATGAATGAGCAGTTCTTC

j_call: TRBJ1-2
v_call: TRBV4-3
d_call: .
clone_size: .
cdr3_aa: CASSPAGGRANYGYTF
cdr3_nt: TGCGCCAGCAGCCCCGCGGGGGGCAGAGCTAACTATGGCTACACCTTC

j_call: TRBJ1-2
v_call: TRBV20-1
d_call: TRBD1
clone_size: many
cdr3_aa: CSATPGQGDSSNYGYTF
cdr3_nt: TGCAGTGCTACACCTGGGCAGGGGGACTCTTCTAACTATGGCTACACCTTC

j_call: TRBJ1-5
v_call: TRBV10-3
d_call: TRBD1
clone_size: few
cdr3_aa: CAISDGTGDSNQPQHF
cdr3_nt: TGTGCCATCAGTGATGGGACAGGTGATAGCAATCAGCCCCAGCATTTT

j_call: TRBJ2-1
v_call: TRBV29-1
d_call: .
clone_size: many
cdr3_aa: CSVGLTRLGHEQFF
cdr3_nt: TGCAGCGTTGGGCTAACGAGGCTGGGGCATGAGCAGTTCTTC

j_call: TRBJ2-2
v_call: TRBV2
d_call: .
clone_size: .
cdr3_aa: CASSVYRIANTGELFF
cdr3_nt: TGTGCCAGCAGTGTTTACAGGATAGCGAACACCGGGGAGCTGTTTTTT

j_call: TRBJ1-1
v_call: TRBV29-1
d_call: .
clone_size: many
cdr3_aa: CSGQLAEGTEAFF
cdr3_nt: TGCAGCGGACAACTCGCCGAGGGGACTGAAGCTTTCTTT

j_call: TRBJ2-7
v_call: TRBV6-2/TRBV6-3
d_call: TRBD2
clone_size: .
cdr3_aa: CASSRRLAGLGSSYEQYF
cdr3_nt: TGTGCCAGCAGTAGGCGACTAGCGGGATTGGGAAGCTCCTACGAGCAGTACTTC

j_call: TRBJ1-1
v_call: TRBV12-3/TRBV12-4
d_call: .
clone_size: few
cdr3_aa: CASSFGRNLAF
cdr3_nt: TGTGCCAGCAGTTTTGGGCGGAACCTGGCTTTT

j_call: TRBJ2-1
v_call: TRBV6-1
d_call: .
clone_size: few
cdr3_aa: CASRSLGASFNEQFF
cdr3_nt: TGTGCCAGCCGGAGTTTAGGGGCTAGCTTCAATGAGCAGTTCTTC

j_call: TRBJ2-5
v_call: TRBV29-1
d_call: TRBD1
clone_size: many
cdr3_aa: CSVTKGTAQETQYF
cdr3_nt: TGCAGCGTCACCAAAGGGACAGCACAAGAGACCCAGTACTTC

j_call: TRBJ2-5
v_call: TRBV5-1
d_call: .
clone_size: .
cdr3_aa: CASSLARIQETQYF
cdr3_nt: TGCGCCAGCAGCTTGGCACGGATCCAAGAGACCCAGTACTTC

j_call: TRBJ1-1
v_call: TRBV10-3
d_call: .
clone_size: few
cdr3_aa: CAISESGRDNTEAFF
cdr3_nt: TGTGCCATCAGTGAGTCTGGCAGGGATAACACTGAAGCTTTCTTT

j_call: TRBJ1-2
v_call: TRBV3-1
d_call: .
clone_size: few
cdr3_aa: CASSQDLNGPGYTF
cdr3_nt: TGTGCCAGCAGCCAAGACCTTAACGGGCCTGGCTACACCTTC